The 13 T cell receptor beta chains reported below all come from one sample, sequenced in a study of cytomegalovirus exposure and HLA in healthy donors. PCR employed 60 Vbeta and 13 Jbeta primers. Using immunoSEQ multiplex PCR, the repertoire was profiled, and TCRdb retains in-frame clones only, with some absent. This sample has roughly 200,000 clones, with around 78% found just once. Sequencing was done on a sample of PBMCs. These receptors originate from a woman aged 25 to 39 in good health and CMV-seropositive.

CDR3 loop: CASGPSTGQGYYGYTF. The CDR3 DNA reads TGTGCTAGTGGCCCCTCCACCGGACAGGGTTACTATGGCTACACCTTC. The chain couples TRBV12-5 to TRBJ1-2; TRBD1 matches at 8 bases. The CDR3 has 16 residues. Trimming took 6 bases from V and 3 from J; bases not matched to a gene: 12. Germline V gives CDR1 LGHNT, CDR2 FRNRAP.

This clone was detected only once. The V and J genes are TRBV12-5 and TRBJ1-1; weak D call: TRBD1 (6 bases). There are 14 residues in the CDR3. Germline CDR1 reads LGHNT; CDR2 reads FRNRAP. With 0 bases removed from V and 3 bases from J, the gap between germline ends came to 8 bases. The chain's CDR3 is CASGLVQGYTEAFF. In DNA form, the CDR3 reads TGTGCTAGTGGTTTGGTACAGGGTTACACTGAAGCTTTCTTT.

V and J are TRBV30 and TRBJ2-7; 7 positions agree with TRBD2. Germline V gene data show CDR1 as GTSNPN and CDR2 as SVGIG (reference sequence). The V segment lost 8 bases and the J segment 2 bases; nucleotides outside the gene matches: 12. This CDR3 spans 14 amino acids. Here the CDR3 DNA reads TGTGCCACAATGGAGGCGGGAGTTCCCTACGAGCAGTACTTC. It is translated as CATMEAGVPYEQYF.

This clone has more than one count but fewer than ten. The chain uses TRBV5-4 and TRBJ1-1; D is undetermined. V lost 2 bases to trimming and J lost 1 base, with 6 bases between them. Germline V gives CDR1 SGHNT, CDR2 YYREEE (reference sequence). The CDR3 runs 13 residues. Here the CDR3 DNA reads TGTGCCAGCAGCTTTATCGGGAACACTGAAGCTTTCTTT. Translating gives CASSFIGNTEAFF.

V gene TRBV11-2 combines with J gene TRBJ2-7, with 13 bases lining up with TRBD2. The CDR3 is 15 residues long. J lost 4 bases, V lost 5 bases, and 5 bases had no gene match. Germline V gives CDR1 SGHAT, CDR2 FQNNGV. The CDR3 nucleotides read TGTGCCAGCAGCCCCTGGACTAGCGGGGGATACGAGCAGTACTTC. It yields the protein CASSPWTSGGYEQYF. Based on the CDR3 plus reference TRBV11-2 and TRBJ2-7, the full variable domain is EAGVAQSPRYKIIEKRQSVAFWCNPISGHATLYWYQQILGQGPKLLIQFQNNGVVDDSQLPKDRFSAERLKGVDSTLKIQPAKLEDSAVYLCASSPWTSGGYEQYFGPGTRLTVT.

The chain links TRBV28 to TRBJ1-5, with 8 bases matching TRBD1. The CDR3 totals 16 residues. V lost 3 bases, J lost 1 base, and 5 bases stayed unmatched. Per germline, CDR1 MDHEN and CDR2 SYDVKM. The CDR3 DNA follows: TGTGCCAGCAGTTTGGCCAGGGGGCTGAGCAATCAGCCCCAGCATTTT. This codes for CASSLARGLSNQPQHF.

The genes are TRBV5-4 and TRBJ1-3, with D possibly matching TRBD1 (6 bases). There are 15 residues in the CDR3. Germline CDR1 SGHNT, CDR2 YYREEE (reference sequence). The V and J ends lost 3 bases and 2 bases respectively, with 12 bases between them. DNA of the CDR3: TGTGCCAGCAGCTCGAGGGGGTTGACTGGAAACACCATATATTTT. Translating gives CASSSRGLTGNTIYF.

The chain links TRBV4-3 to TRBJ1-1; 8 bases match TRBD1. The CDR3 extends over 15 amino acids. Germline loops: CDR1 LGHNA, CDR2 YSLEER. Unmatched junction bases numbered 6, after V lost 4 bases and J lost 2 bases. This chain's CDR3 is CASSLLGTGNTEAFF. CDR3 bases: TGCGCCAGCAGCCTCCTCGGGACAGGTAACACTGAAGCTTTCTTT.

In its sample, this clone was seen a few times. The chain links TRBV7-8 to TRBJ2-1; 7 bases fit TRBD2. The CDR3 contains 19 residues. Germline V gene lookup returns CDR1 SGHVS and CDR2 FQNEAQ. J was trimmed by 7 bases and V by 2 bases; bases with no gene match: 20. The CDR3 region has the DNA TGTGCCAGCAGCTTACTTGTCGGCTTTGGGCGGGAGACTATGAATGAGCAGTTCTTC. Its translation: CASSLLVGFGRETMNEQFF.

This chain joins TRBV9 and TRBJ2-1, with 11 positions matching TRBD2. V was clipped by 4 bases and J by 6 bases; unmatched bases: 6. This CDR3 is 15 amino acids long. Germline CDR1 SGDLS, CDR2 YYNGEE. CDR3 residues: CASSLSGRGGNEQFF. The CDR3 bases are TGTGCCAGCAGCCTTAGCGGGAGGGGGGGCAATGAGCAGTTCTTC.

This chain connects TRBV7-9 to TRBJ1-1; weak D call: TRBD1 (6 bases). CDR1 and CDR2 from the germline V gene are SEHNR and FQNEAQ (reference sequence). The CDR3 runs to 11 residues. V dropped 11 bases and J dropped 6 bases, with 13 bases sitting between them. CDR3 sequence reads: CAAGGAPEAFF. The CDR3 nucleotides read TGTGCCGCCGGGGGGGCTCCTGAAGCTTTCTTT.

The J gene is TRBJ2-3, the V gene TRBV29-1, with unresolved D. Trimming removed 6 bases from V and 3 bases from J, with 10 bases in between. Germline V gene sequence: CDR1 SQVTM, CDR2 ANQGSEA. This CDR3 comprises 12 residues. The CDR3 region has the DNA TGCAGCGTCGTTAGTCGAACAGATACGCAGTATTTT. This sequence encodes CSVVSRTDTQYF.

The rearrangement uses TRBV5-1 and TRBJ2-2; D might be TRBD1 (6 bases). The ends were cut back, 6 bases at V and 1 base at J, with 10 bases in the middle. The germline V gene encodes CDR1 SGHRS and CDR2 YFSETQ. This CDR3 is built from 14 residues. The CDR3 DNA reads TGCGCCAGCACCGGACAGCTGAACACCGGGGAGCTGTTTTTT. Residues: CASTGQLNTGELFF. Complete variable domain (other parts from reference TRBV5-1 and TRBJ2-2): KAGVTQTPRYLIKTRGQQVTLSCSPISGHRSVSWYQQTPGQGLQFLFEYFSETQRNKGNFPGRFSGRQFSNSRSEMNVSTLELGDSALYLCASTGQLNTGELFFGEGSRLTVL.